This T cell receptor beta chain was obtained from a study of shared clonotypes between healthy human individuals. General observations from the study: A reduction in generation probabilities was seen for non-shared clonotypes relative to those shared by all four donors.

At deep level, the assay was performed. TCRdb's table, derived via immunoSEQ multiplex PCR, lists solely in-frame clones and lacks some. The table lists a few million clones, around 95% of them singletons. Concerning this clone: The antigen remains unidentified.

The CDR3 sequence is 15 residues long. Germline V gene lookup returns CDR1 KGHSH and CDR2 LQKENI. The V gene end was trimmed by 6 bases and the J gene end by 3 bases; junction bases not matched to a gene: 9. Only CD45RO-negative cells positively selected for CCR7 counted as naive CD8 cells, so terminally differentiated effector memory CD45RA+ cells were excluded. Sequencing was done on a sample of naive CD8+ T cells from PBMCs. The sequence derives from a man younger than 30 in good health. Some clones in this sample may be carry-over from other donors' samples. The chain recombines TRBV18 with TRBJ2-3, with 7 bases that match TRBD1. This chain's CDR3 is CASSVTGFRTDTQYF. CDR3 bases: TGTGCCAGCTCCGTGACAGGGTTCAGAACAGATACGCAGTATTTT.